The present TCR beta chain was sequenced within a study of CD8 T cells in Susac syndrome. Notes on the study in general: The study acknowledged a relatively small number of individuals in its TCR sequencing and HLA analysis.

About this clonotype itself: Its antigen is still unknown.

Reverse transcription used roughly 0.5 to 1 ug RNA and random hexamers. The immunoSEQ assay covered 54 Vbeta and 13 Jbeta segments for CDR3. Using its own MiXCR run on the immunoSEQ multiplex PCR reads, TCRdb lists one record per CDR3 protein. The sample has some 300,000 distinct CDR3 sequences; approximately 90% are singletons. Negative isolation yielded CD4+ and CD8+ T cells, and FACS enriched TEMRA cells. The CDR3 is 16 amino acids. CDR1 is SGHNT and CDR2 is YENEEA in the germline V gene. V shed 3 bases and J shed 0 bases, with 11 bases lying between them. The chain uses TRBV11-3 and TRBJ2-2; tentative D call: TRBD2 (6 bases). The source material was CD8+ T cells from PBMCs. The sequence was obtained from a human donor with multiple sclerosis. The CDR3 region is CASSFDGGSNTGELFF. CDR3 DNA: TGTGCCAGCAGCTTCGACGGGGGATCGAACACCGGGGAGCTGTTTTTT.